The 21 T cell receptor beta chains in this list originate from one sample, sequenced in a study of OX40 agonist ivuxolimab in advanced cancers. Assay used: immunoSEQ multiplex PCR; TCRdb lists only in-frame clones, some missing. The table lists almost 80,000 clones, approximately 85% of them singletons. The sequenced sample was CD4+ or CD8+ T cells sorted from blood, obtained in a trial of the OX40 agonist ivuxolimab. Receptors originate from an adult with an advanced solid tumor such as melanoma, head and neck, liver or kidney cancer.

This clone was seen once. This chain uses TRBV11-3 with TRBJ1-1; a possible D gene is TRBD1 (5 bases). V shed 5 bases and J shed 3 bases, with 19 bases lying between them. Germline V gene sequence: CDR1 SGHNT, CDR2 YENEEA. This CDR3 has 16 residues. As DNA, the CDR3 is TGTGCCAGCAGCCCAGGAAAGGGGAGTTGGGACACTGAAGCTTTCTTT. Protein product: CASSPGKGSWDTEAFF.

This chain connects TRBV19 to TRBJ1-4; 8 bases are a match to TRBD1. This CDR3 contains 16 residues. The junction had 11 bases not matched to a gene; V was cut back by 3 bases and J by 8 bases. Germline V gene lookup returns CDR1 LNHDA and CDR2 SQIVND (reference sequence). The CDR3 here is CASSIGTGGWREKLFF. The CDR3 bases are TGTGCCAGTAGTATCGGGACAGGAGGTTGGAGGGAAAAACTGTTTTTT.

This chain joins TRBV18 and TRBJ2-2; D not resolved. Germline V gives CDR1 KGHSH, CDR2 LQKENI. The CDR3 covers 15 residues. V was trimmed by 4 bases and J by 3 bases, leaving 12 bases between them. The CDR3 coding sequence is TGTGCCAGCTCACGATCACCCAGAGACACCGGGGAGCTGTTTTTT. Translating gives CASSRSPRDTGELFF.

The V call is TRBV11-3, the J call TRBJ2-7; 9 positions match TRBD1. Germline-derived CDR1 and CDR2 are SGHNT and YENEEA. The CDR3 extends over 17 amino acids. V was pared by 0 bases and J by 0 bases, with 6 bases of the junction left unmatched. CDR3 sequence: CASSLDSPDRGSYEQYF. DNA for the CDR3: TGTGCCAGCAGCTTAGATTCCCCGGACAGGGGCTCCTACGAGCAGTACTTC.

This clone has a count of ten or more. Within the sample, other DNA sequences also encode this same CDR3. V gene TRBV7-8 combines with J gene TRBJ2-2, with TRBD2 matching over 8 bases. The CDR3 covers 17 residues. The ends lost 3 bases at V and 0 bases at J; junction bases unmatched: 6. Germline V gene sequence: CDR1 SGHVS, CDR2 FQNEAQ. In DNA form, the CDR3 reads TGTGCCAGCAGCTTGTCGACTAGCGTAGCGAACACCGGGGAGCTGTTTTTT. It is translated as CASSLSTSVANTGELFF.

The CDR3 DNA sequence: TGTGCCAGCAGCTTATACCGACTAGCGGGGGGGCCATATAGAGAGACCCAGTACTTC. Its translation is CASSLYRLAGGPYRETQYF. The chain employs TRBV7-2 and TRBJ2-5, with TRBD2 matching 14 bases. V dropped 2 bases and J dropped 4; count of bases not matched to a gene: 12. The germline CDR1 and CDR2 sequences are SGHTA and FQGNSA. This CDR3 spans 19 amino acids.

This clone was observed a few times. CDR3 residues: CASREVGQGYGYTF. The CDR3 DNA reads as TGTGCCAGCAGGGAGGTGGGACAGGGTTATGGCTACACCTTC. The chain joins TRBV27 to TRBJ1-2; 9 nucleotides agree with TRBD1. V shed 6 bases, J shed 5 bases, and the junction held 7 bases outside the gene matches. The CDR3 contains 14 residues. The germline CDR1 and CDR2 sequences are MNHEY and SMNVEV (reference sequence).

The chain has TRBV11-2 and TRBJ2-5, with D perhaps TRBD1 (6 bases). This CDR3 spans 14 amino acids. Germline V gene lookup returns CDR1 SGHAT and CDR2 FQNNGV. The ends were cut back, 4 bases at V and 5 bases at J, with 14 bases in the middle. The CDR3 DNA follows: TGTGCCAGCAGCTACATGACAGGTTGGGAGACCCAGTACTTC. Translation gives CASSYMTGWETQYF.

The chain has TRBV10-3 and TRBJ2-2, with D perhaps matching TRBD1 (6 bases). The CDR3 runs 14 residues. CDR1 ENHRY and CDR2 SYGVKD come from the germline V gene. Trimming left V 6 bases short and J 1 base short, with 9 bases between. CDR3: CAIREDRNTGELFF. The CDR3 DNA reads TGTGCCATCAGGGAGGACAGGAACACCGGGGAGCTGTTTTTT.

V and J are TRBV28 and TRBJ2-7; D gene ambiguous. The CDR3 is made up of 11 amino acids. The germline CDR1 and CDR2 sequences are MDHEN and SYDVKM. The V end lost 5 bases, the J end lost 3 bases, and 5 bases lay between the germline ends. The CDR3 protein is CASSVGYEQYF. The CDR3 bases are TGTGCCAGCAGTGTGGGCTACGAGCAGTACTTC.

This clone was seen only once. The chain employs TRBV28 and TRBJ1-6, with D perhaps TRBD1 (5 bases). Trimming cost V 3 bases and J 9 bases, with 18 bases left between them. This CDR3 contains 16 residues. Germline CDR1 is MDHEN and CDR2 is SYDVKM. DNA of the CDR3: TGTGCCAGCAGTTTTGGAGACAGCGGATCTCGTTCACCCCTCCACTTT. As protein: CASSFGDSGSRSPLHF.

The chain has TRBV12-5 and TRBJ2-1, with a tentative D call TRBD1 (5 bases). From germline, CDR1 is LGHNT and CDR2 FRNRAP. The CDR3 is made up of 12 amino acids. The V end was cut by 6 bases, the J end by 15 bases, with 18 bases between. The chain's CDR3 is CASGTGERVPFF. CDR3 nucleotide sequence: TGTGCTAGTGGCACAGGAGAAAGGGTGCCGTTCTTC.

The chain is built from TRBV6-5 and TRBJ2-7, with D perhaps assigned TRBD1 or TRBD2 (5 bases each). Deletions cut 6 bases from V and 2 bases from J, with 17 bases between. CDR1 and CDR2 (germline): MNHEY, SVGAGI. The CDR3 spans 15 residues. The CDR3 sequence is CASSPGAGDPYEQYF. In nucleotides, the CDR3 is TGTGCCAGCAGCCCCGGGGCAGGCGACCCCTACGAGCAGTACTTC.

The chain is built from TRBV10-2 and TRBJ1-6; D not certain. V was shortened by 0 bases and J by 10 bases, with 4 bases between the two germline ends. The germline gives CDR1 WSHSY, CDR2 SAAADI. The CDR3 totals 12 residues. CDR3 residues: CASSESNSPLHF. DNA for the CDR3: TGCGCCAGCAGTGAGTCGAACTCACCCCTCCACTTT.

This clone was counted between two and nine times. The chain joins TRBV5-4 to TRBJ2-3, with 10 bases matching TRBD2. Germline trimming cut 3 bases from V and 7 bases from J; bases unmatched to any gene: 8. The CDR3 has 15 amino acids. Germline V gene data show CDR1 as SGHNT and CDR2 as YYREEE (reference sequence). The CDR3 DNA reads TGTGCCAGCAGCTCCCTAGCGGGAGAGAGGTATACGCAGTATTTT. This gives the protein CASSSLAGERYTQYF.

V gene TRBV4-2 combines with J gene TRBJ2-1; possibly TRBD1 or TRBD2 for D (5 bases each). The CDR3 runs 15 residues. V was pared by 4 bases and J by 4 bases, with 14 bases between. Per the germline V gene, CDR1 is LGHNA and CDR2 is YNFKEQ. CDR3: CASSPRDPEYNEQFF. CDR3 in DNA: TGTGCCAGCAGCCCCAGGGACCCCGAATACAATGAGCAGTTCTTC.

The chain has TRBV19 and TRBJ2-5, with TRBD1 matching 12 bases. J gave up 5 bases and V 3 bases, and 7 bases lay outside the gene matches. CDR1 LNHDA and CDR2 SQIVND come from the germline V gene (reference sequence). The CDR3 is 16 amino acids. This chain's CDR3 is CASSMRGQGAGETQYF. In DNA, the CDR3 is TGTGCCAGTAGTATGCGGGGACAGGGGGCCGGGGAGACCCAGTACTTC.

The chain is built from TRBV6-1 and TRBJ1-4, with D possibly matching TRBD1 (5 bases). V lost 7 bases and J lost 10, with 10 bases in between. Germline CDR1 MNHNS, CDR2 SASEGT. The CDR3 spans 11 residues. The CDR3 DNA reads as TGTGCCAGCATGTCTGGGGGAAAACTGTTTTTT. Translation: CASMSGGKLFF.

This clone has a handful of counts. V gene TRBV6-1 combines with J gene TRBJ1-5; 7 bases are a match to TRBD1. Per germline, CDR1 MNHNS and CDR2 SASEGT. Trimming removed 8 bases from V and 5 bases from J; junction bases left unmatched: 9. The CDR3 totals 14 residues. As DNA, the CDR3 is TGTGCCAGCGAGAGAGGGGGCTACGATCAGCCCCAGCATTTT. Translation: CASERGGYDQPQHF.

CDR3: CASSFTSGGRADTQYF. In DNA, the CDR3 is TGTGCCAGCAGCTTTACTAGCGGGGGGCGGGCAGATACGCAGTATTTT. The genes are TRBV7-6 and TRBJ2-3; 12 nucleotides match TRBD2. This CDR3 contains 16 residues. The germline gives CDR1 SGHVS, CDR2 FNYEAQ. V shed 3 bases and J 4 bases; nucleotides not matched to a gene: 5.

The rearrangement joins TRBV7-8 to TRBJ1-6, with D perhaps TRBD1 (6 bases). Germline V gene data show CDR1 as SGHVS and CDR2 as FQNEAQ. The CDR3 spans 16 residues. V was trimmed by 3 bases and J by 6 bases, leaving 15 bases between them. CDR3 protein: CASSLGGRLGNSPLHF. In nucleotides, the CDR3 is TGTGCCAGCAGCTTGGGGGGGCGTTTGGGTAATTCACCCCTCCACTTT.